This T cell receptor beta chain was sequenced during a study of shared clonotypes between healthy human individuals. There are 14 residues in the CDR3. The ends were cut back, 0 bases at V and 0 bases at J, with 5 bases in the middle. In germline, CDR1 is MGHRA, CDR2 YSYEKL. About this clone itself: Within the sample, other DNA sequences also encode this same CDR3.

CD45RO-negative, CCR7-positively selected cells formed the naive CD8 fraction, excluding terminally differentiated effector memory CD45RA+ cells. The assay was immunoSEQ multiplex PCR, and TCRdb's table has in-frame clones only and misses some. The sample holds 1.5 million to 2.5 million clones, approximately 94% seen once. This TCR derives from a man between 18 and 29 years old in good health. Sequencing input: naive CD8+ T cells sorted from blood. The V and J genes are TRBV4-1 and TRBJ1-1; D gene uncertain. Here the CDR3 reads CASSQDPMNTEAFF. The CDR3 DNA reads as TGCGCCAGCAGCCAAGATCCTATGAACACTGAAGCTTTCTTT.